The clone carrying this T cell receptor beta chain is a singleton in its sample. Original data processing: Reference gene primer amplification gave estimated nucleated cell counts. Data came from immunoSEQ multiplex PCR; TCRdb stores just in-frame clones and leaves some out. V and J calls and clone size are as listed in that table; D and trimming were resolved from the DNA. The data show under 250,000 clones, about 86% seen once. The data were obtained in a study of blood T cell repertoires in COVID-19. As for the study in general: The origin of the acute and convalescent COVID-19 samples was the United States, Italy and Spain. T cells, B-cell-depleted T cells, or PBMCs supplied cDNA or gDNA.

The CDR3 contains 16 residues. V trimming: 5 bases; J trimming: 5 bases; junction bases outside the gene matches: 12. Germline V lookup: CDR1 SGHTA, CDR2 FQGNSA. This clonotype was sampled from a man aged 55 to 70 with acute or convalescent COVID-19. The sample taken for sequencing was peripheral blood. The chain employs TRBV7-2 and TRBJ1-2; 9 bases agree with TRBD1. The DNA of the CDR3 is TGTGCCAGCAGCCAATACCGGGACAGGGATCGATATGGCTACACCTTC. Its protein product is CASSQYRDRDRYGYTF.